The 17 T cell receptor beta chains in this list originate from one sample, sequenced in a study of molecular identifiers for immune sequencing clone quantification. TCRdb independently ran MiXCR on the PCR reads; one entry per CDR3 protein. The sample yields some 320,000 distinct CDR3 sequences, around a fifth seen once. What was sequenced was naive CD8+ T cells from blood, with Jurkat cell RNA spiked in. Subset denoted: FACS-sorted CD8+CD4-CCR7+CD45RA+ naive T cells. The receptors were gathered from a human donor in good health. Some libraries in this study had Jurkat cell RNA spiked in.

This clonotype was observed at least ten times. The chain combines TRBV10-3 with TRBJ2-7; D might be TRBD2 (5 bases). Germline CDR1 reads ENHRY; CDR2 reads SYGVKD. This CDR3 spans 13 amino acids. V was shortened by 3 bases and J by 11 bases, with 17 bases between the two germline ends. CDR3 amino acids: CAISETQGGLEYF. CDR3 bases: TGTGCCATCAGTGAAACTCAAGGCGGGCTTGAGTACTTC.

The sample holds many counts of this clonotype. This chain uses TRBV9 with TRBJ2-2; the D is unclear. Trimming took 8 bases from V and 7 from J, leaving 21 bases between them. CDR1 and CDR2 (germline): SGDLS, YYNGEE. This CDR3 contains 15 residues. The CDR3: CASNPEPGSFGELFF. The CDR3 coding sequence is TGTGCCAGTAACCCCGAACCAGGAAGTTTCGGGGAGCTGTTTTTT.

This clonotype was seen at least ten times. This sequence joins TRBV4-2 and TRBJ2-1; no clear D. The CDR3 length is 13 residues. Germline V gene data show CDR1 as LGHNA and CDR2 as YNFKEQ. V lost 1 base and J 5 bases, leaving 6 bases between the germline ends. DNA for the CDR3: TGTGCCAGCAGCCAAGCTGGGCACAATGAGCAGTTCTTC. This translates into CASSQAGHNEQFF.

This clonotype was recorded at least ten times. The V call is TRBV4-1, the J call TRBJ1-6, with unresolved D. The V gene's germline CDR1 is MGHRA and CDR2 YSYEKL. CDR3 size: 16 residues. The V gene lost 0 bases and the J gene lost 5 bases, with 11 bases spanning the gap. The chain's CDR3 is CASSQDLVTHNSPLHF. The CDR3 DNA reads TGCGCCAGCAGCCAAGATTTGGTTACCCATAATTCACCCCTCCACTTT.

This clonotype has just a few counts. The chain links TRBV24-1 to TRBJ2-2; D might be TRBD2 (5 bases). With 9 bases removed from V and 3 bases from J, the gap between germline ends came to 7 bases. The CDR3 is 12 residues long. Germline assignment: CDR1 KGHDR and CDR2 SFDVKD. The CDR3 nucleotides read TGTGCCACCCGGGGTGACACCGGGGAGCTGTTTTTT. Translating gives CATRGDTGELFF.

Ten or more counts support this clonotype. This chain joins TRBV28 and TRBJ2-3, with D hard to call. Germline values: CDR1 MDHEN, CDR2 SYDVKM. The CDR3 totals 16 residues. With 3 bases removed from V and 6 bases from J, the gap between germline ends came to 19 bases. The CDR3, as DNA: TGTGCCAGCAGTTTGGGGTTTAATCCCCCCACCGATACGCAGTATTTT. Translated, it gives CASSLGFNPPTDTQYF. Full variable domain (missing parts from reference TRBV28 and TRBJ2-3): DVKVTQSSRYLVKRTGEKVFLECVQDMDHENMFWYRQDPGLGLRLIYFSYDVKMKEKGDIPEGYSVSREKKERFSLILESASTNQTSMYLCASSLGFNPPTDTQYFGPGTRLTVL.

About this clonotype itself: One base away lies a much larger clone, so this may be a sequencing read error. The rearrangement joins TRBV28 to TRBJ2-7; tentatively, D is TRBD2 (6 bases). CDR3 length: 13 amino acids. Germline V gene sequence: CDR1 MDHEN, CDR2 SYDVKM. In nucleotides, the CDR3 is TGTGCCAGCAGTTACGGGAGCTCCTACGGGCAGTACTTC. Translated, it gives CASSYGSSYGQYF.

With respect to this clonotype: Since a much larger clone is just one base distant, this may be a read error. The V call is TRBV3-1, the J call TRBJ2-4; D gene uncertain. Germline-derived CDR1 and CDR2 are LGHDT and YNNKEL (reference sequence). This CDR3 spans 13 amino acids. CDR3 in amino acids: CASSQDLGNIRYF. CDR3 DNA sequence: TGTGCCAGCAGCCAAGATTTGGGGAACATTCGGTACTTC.

This clonotype was seen only a few times. One end of the junction fails to match germline, which may point to a read error. V gene TRBV5-3 combines with J gene TRBJ2-7; possibly TRBD1 for D (6 bases). TRBV5-3 is assigned to the ORF class and has an uncertain function. The CDR3 contains 13 residues. For the CDR3, the DNA is TGTGCCAGCAGCGCGCCAGACAGGTACGAGCGGTACTTC. Protein product: CASSAPDRYERYF.

This clonotype has at least ten counts. The V and J genes are TRBV24-1 and TRBJ2-2; TRBD1 is a possible D gene (6 bases). The germline V gene has CDR1 KGHDR and CDR2 SFDVKD. This CDR3 region has 14 residues. V was clipped by 5 bases and J by 3 bases, with 9 bases between them. The CDR3 loop is CATSVGADTGELFF. The CDR3 DNA is TGTGCCACCAGTGTGGGGGCGGACACCGGGGAGCTGTTTTTT.

To note about this clonotype: A single base separates this from a much larger clone, so it may be a read error. No conserved phenylalanine or tryptophan is present at the end of the CDR3, so a read error is the likely explanation. This chain joins TRBV7-9 and TRBJ1-1; maybe TRBD1 (5 bases). The germline gives CDR1 SEHNR, CDR2 FQNEAQ (reference sequence). V gave up 5 bases and J gave up 11 bases, with 15 bases separating them. The CDR3 is made up of 12 amino acids. The CDR3 DNA reads TGTGCCAGCAGCCTAGGTGCAGGGATTGCTTTCTCT. It translates to CASSLGAGIAFS.

This clonotype showed up many times. The chain recombines TRBV12-3 or TRBV12-4 with TRBJ2-3; 7 bases fit TRBD2. The junction had 11 bases not matched to a gene; V was cut back by 5 bases and J by 6 bases. The CDR3 is 15 residues long. DNA of the CDR3: TGTGCCAGCAGTACCATAGCGGGCCTGCCGGATACGCAGTATTTT. Protein: CASSTIAGLPDTQYF.

Ten or more counts support this clonotype. The V and J genes are TRBV6-6 and TRBJ2-7; 7 bases align to TRBD1. The CDR3 runs 14 residues. The germline CDR1 and CDR2 sequences are MNHNY and SVGAGI (reference sequence). J was trimmed by 2 bases and V by 2 bases; bases with no gene match: 3. Here the CDR3 DNA reads TGTGCCAGCAGTTACGTTGGACAGGCCTACGAGCAGTACTTC. Protein product: CASSYVGQAYEQYF.

This clonotype occurred many times. The chain couples TRBV29-1 to TRBJ2-3, with D perhaps being TRBD1 or TRBD2 (5 bases each). V was pared by 3 bases and J by 0 bases, with 10 bases between. Germline-derived CDR1 and CDR2 are SQVTM and ANQGSEA. The CDR3 runs to 14 residues. This CDR3 is CSVDGAASTDTQYF. The CDR3 region has the DNA TGCAGCGTTGACGGGGCAGCTAGCACAGATACGCAGTATTTT.

This clonotype was detected many times. The rearrangement links TRBV5-1 to TRBJ2-3, with D perhaps given as TRBD1 or TRBD2 (6 bases each). Germline V gives CDR1 SGHRS, CDR2 YFSETQ. V lost 0 bases and J 4 bases, leaving 18 bases between the germline ends. The CDR3 spans 17 residues. CDR3 residues: CASSLAMRGEGSDTQYF. Written as DNA, the CDR3 is TGCGCCAGCAGCTTGGCCATGAGGGGGGAAGGCTCAGATACGCAGTATTTT.

This clonotype was counted many times. V is TRBV7-6 and J is TRBJ1-1; no firm D call. The CDR3 consists of 14 residues. The germline V gene encodes CDR1 SGHVS and CDR2 FNYEAQ. Trimming left V 3 bases short and J 0 bases short, with 8 bases between. The DNA for the CDR3 is TGTGCCAGCAGCTTGGGGAGCCTGAACACTGAAGCTTTCTTT. Protein product: CASSLGSLNTEAFF.

This clonotype was observed many times. CDR3 amino acids: CASSLGTGWITEAFF. CDR3 nucleotide sequence: TGTGCCAGCAGCTTGGGAACAGGCTGGATCACTGAAGCTTTCTTT. V gene TRBV5-6 combines with J gene TRBJ1-1; D is possibly TRBD1 (5 bases). Germline CDR1 SGHDT, CDR2 YYEEEE. CDR3 length: 15 residues. Trimming cost V 0 bases and J 4 bases, with 13 bases left between them.